What follows is one TCR beta chain and its context. Sequenced by immunoSEQ multiplex PCR; TCRdb stores in-frame clones only, minus some. The sample records 300,000 to 400,000 clones, over 90% being singletons. These data originate in a study of brain T cells in children with intractable seizures. The sample's time point: blood from clinic visit 5 months post-surgery; TSC patient then seizure free. Only cases whose brain tissue showed the highest T cell transcript signatures were sequenced. The sequence derives from a boy in the first two years of life with tuberous sclerosis and intractable seizures. The material was peripheral blood, obtained around 5 months after surgery.

CDR3 in amino acids: CASSKGQTWVDTQYF. The CDR3 coding sequence is TGTGCCAGTAGTAAAGGACAGACCTGGGTTGATACGCAGTATTTT. The chain uses TRBV19 and TRBJ2-3; D perhaps matches TRBD1 (6 bases). The germline gives CDR1 LNHDA, CDR2 SQIVND (reference sequence). The CDR3 has 15 residues. The germline V and J ends were trimmed by 4 bases and 6 bases, with 17 bases remaining between them.